This T cell receptor beta chain was retrieved from a study of Tregs in tolerant kidney transplant recipients. The study, taken as a whole, reports: The small number of patients limits these findings pending further validation.

A note on this clone: The antigen is unknown.

CDR1 SEHNR and CDR2 FQNEAQ come from the germline V gene (reference sequence). Trimming took off 1 base at V and 7 bases at J, with 8 bases between the two ends. This CDR3 region has 12 residues. Sequencing used immunoSEQ multiplex PCR; TCRdb keeps in-frame clones, though not all of them. The sample has roughly 120,000 clones; roughly nine tenths are singletons. Sequenced sample: CD4+ T cells from blood. The source is a human donor in good health. The chain links TRBV7-9 to TRBJ2-7; D not resolved. In DNA, the CDR3 is TGTGCCAGCAGCTTAGTTGTCGTTGAGCAGTACTTC. Its protein is CASSLVVVEQYF.